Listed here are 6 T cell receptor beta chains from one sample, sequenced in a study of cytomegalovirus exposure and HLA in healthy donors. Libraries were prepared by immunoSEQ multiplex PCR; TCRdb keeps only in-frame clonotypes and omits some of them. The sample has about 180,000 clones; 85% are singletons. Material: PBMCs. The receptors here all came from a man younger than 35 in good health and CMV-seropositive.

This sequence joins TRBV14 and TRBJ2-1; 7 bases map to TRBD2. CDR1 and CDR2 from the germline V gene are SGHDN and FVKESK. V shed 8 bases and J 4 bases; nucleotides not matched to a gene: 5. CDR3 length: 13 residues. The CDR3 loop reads CASDGGRYNEQFF. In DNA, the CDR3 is TGTGCCAGCGACGGGGGGAGGTACAATGAGCAGTTCTTC.

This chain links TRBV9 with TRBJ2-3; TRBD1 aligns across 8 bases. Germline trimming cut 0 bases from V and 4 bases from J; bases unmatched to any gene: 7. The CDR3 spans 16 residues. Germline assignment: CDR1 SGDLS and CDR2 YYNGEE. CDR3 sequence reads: CASSVDRQGKADTQYF. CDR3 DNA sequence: TGTGCCAGCAGCGTAGATAGACAGGGGAAGGCAGATACGCAGTATTTT.

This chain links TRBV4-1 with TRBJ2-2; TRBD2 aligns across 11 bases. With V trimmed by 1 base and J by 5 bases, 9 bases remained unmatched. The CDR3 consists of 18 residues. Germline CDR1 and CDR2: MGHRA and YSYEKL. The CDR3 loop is CASSQADLAGGWTGELFF. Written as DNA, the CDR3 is TGCGCCAGCAGCCAAGCCGACCTAGCGGGGGGATGGACCGGGGAGCTGTTTTTT.

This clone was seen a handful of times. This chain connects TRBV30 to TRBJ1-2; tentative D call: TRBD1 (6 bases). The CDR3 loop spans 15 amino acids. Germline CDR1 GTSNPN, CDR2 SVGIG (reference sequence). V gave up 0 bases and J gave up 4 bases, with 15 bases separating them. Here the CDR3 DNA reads TGTGCCTGGAGTGTACAGGGCCCCGCGGGCTATGGCTACACCTTC. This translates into CAWSVQGPAGYGYTF.

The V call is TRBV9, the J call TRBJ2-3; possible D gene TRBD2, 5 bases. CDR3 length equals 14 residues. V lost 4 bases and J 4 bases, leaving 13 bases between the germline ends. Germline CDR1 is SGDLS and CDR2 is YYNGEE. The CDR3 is CASSPPSGADTQYF. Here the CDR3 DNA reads TGTGCCAGCAGCCCACCCTCCGGGGCAGATACGCAGTATTTT. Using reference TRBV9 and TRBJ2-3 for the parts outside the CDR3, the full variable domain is DSGVTQTPKHLITATGQRVTLRCSPRSGDLSVYWYQQSLDQGLQFLIQYYNGEERAKGNILERFSAQQFPDLHSELNLSSLELGDSALYFCASSPPSGADTQYFGPGTRLTVL.

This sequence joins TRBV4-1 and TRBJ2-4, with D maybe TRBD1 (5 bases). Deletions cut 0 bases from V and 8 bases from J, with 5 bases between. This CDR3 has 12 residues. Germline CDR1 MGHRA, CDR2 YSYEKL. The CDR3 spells CASSQEGDIQYF. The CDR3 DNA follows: TGCGCCAGCAGCCAAGAAGGGGACATTCAGTACTTC.